Sequencing of this T cell receptor beta chain was carried out in a study of cytotoxic CD8 clonotypes in ibrutinib-treated CLL. Study details: Partial responders around 24, complete 2; some twelve progressed and roughly 14 stayed in remission by median roughly 73 months.

TCRdb keeps only in-frame clones here, not all; method: immunoSEQ multiplex PCR. The sample yields more than 110,000 clones, 70% to 80% seen once. Extraction of around 2 micrograms of genomic DNA from cryopreserved PBMCs supplied material for TCR beta libraries. CDR3 size: 11 residues. The germline V and J ends were trimmed by 11 bases and 2 bases, with 9 bases remaining between them. CDR1 is MNHNY, CDR2 SVGAGI, per germline (reference sequence). As to this clone: Its specificity is not known.

Study-wide findings and caveats: Clonality was higher at baseline than in age-matched healthy donors and tracked circulating CD8+ T-cell counts.

The source was PBMCs, collected after 24 months of ibrutinib treatment. This chain connects TRBV6-6 to TRBJ1-2, with D possibly matching TRBD1 (5 bases). This clonotype originated in a human donor with chronic lymphocytic leukemia. CDR3 nucleotides: TGTGCCGCGGGGGGGAACTATGGCTACACCTTC. The encoded protein is CAAGGNYGYTF.